A selection of T cell receptor beta chains follows, all from one sample in a study of cytomegalovirus exposure and HLA in healthy donors. Method: immunoSEQ multiplex PCR; TCRdb's copy keeps in-frame clones and lacks some. Of about 190,000 clones listed, 85% to 90% are singletons. Source material: PBMCs. All receptors come from a man between 25 and 39 years old in good health and CMV-seronegative. Each CDR3 is given with its conserved first and last residue. Each record gives: J gene, V gene, CDR3 length, clone size, D gene, CDR3 protein, CDR3 DNA. The D gene is left open where the match is weak. Some rows mark clone size as missing; the rest say once, few, many or name a class of expanded clone.

>TRBJ2-2|TRBV13|14|NA|NA
CASISAPNTGELFF
TGTGCCAGTATTAGCGCGCCGAACACCGGGGAGCTGTTTTTT
>TRBJ2-7|TRBV7-9|15|few|TRBD2
CASSLLAGATNEQYF
TGTGCCAGCAGCCTACTAGCGGGAGCGACGAACGAGCAGTACTTC
>TRBJ2-1|TRBV11-2|19|NA|TRBD2
CASSLSLPGLAGLRDEQFF
TGTGCCAGCAGCCTATCACTGCCGGGACTAGCGGGATTACGAGATGAGCAGTTCTTC
>TRBJ2-7|TRBV14|16|NA|NA
CASSQPGVVWPYEQYF
TGTGCCAGCAGCCAGCCAGGGGTAGTGTGGCCCTACGAGCAGTACTTC
>TRBJ1-1|TRBV29-1|12|NA|NA
CSVVEVATEAFF
TGCAGCGTTGTCGAGGTGGCCACTGAAGCTTTCTTT
>TRBJ1-2|TRBV7-9|12|NA|NA
CSSSLVQNGYTF
TGTTCCAGCAGCTTAGTCCAGAATGGCTACACCTTC
>TRBJ1-4|TRBV25-1|16|NA|NA
CASSEAGAATNEKLFF
TGTGCCAGCAGTGAAGCGGGGGCCGCAACTAATGAAAAACTGTTTTTT
>TRBJ2-2|TRBV28|15|once|TRBD2
CASSTQREVLGELFF
TGTGCCAGCAGTACCCAGCGGGAGGTACTCGGGGAGCTGTTTTTT
>TRBJ2-1|TRBV25-1|17|NA|NA
CASSPWEGDGADNEQFF
TGTGCCAGCTCCCCTTGGGAAGGGGATGGGGCAGACAATGAGCAGTTCTTC
>TRBJ1-2|TRBV2|12|NA|NA
CASRAFAVGYTF
TGTGCCAGCAGGGCCTTTGCGGTTGGCTACACCTTC
>TRBJ1-2|TRBV6-5|12|NA|TRBD1
CASSAGGYGYTF
TGTGCCAGCAGCGCAGGGGGGTATGGCTACACCTTC
>TRBJ2-7|TRBV27|14|NA|TRBD2
CASSLPGGSYEQYF
TGTGCCAGCAGTTTACCGGGGGGCTCCTACGAGCAGTACTTC
>TRBJ2-5|TRBV28|11|NA|NA
CASSSLETQYF
TGTGCCAGCAGTTCTTTAGAGACCCAGTACTTC
>TRBJ1-5|TRBV6-6|16|NA|TRBD1
CASSHWDRGEVQPQHF
TGTGCCAGCAGTCACTGGGACAGGGGTGAGGTTCAGCCCCAGCATTTT
>TRBJ2-7|TRBV19|15|NA|TRBD2
CASSIAASGAYEQYF
TGTGCCAGTAGTATAGCGGCTAGCGGAGCATACGAGCAGTACTTC
>TRBJ1-5|TRBV6-5|13|NA|NA
CASSLDRGQPQHF
TGTGCCAGCAGTTTGGACAGAGGACAGCCCCAGCATTTT
>TRBJ2-7|TRBV6-5|15|once|TRBD1
CASSNVQGANYEQYF
TGTGCCAGCAGTAACGTACAGGGGGCGAACTACGAGCAGTACTTC
>TRBJ2-2|TRBV19|15|NA|NA
CASSIDRSRTGELFF
TGTGCCAGTAGTATAGATCGCAGCAGGACCGGGGAGCTGTTTTTT
>TRBJ2-5|TRBV7-9|15|NA|NA
CASSQGSQYSETQYF
TGTGCCAGCAGCCAGGGAAGTCAGTATTCAGAGACCCAGTACTTC
>TRBJ2-7|TRBV9|16|NA|NA
CASSVGAQGGSHEQYF
TGTGCCAGCAGCGTAGGGGCACAGGGCGGTTCCCACGAGCAGTACTTC
>TRBJ2-7|TRBV27|17|NA|NA
CASREQFLLLAGTMQYF
TGTGCCAGCAGAGAACAGTTCCTCCTCCTGGCTGGTACGATGCAGTACTTC
>TRBJ1-5|TRBV6-4|16|NA|NA
CASSRNRARSNQPQHF
TGTGCCAGCAGTCGAAACAGGGCTCGTAGCAATCAGCCCCAGCATTTT
>TRBJ2-1|TRBV5-1|12|NA|NA
CASSSQGYEQFF
TGCGCCAGCAGTTCACAGGGATATGAGCAGTTCTTC
>TRBJ2-5|TRBV19|13|few|NA
CASSIFGGETQYF
TGTGCCAGTAGTATTTTCGGGGGTGAGACCCAGTACTTC
>TRBJ1-4|TRBV4-1|16|NA|NA
CASSRARAAGDEKLFF
TGCGCCAGCAGCCGCGCCCGCGCGGCTGGCGATGAAAAACTGTTTTTT
>TRBJ2-1|TRBV2|12|NA|TRBD2
CAGGRFNNEQFF
TGTGCTGGCGGGAGATTCAACAATGAGCAGTTCTTC
>TRBJ2-1|TRBV19|15|NA|TRBD2
CASSTLAGPYNEQFF
TGTGCCAGTAGTACTCTAGCGGGACCCTACAATGAGCAGTTCTTC
>TRBJ2-7|TRBV5-1|16|NA|TRBD2
CASSPWTSGSSYEQYF
TGCGCCAGCAGCCCCTGGACTAGCGGGAGCTCCTACGAGCAGTACTTC
>TRBJ2-6|TRBV28|18|NA|TRBD1
CASRTPGQGTSGANVLTF
TGTGCCAGCCGAACGCCTGGACAGGGCACCTCTGGGGCCAACGTCCTGACTTTC
>TRBJ1-4|TRBV9|8|few|NA
CASLDLFF
TGTGCCAGTTTAGATCTGTTTTTT
>TRBJ1-5|TRBV2|15|NA|TRBD1
CASSGDREPNQPQHF
TGTGCCAGCAGTGGAGACAGGGAACCCAATCAGCCCCAGCATTTT
>TRBJ2-1|TRBV10-1|17|NA|TRBD2
CASSESRTSGGYNEQFF
TGCGCCAGCAGTGAGTCAAGGACTAGCGGAGGGTACAATGAGCAGTTCTTC
>TRBJ2-5|TRBV10-1|12|NA|NA
CASTDQAETQYF
TGCGCCAGCACCGACCAGGCGGAGACCCAGTACTTC
>TRBJ2-3|TRBV5-4|15|NA|NA
CASSLGIRGLDTQYF
TGTGCCAGCAGCTTGGGGATTAGGGGACTGGATACGCAGTATTTT
>TRBJ2-7|TRBV6-1|12|NA|NA
CASRPPRNEQYF
TGTGCCAGCAGACCGCCGCGGAACGAGCAGTACTTC
>TRBJ2-7|TRBV5-4|16|NA|NA
CASSLPGGGAQYEQYF
TGTGCCAGCAGCTTGCCTGGGGGGGGCGCCCAGTACGAGCAGTACTTC
>TRBJ2-7|TRBV4-2|15|NA|TRBD2
CASSQDTGGADEQYF
TGTGCCAGCAGCCAAGATACCGGGGGGGCGGACGAGCAGTACTTC
>TRBJ1-4|TRBV7-9|11|NA|NA
CASSGLWGVVF
TGTGCCAGCAGCGGATTGTGGGGGGTTGTTTTT
>TRBJ1-6|TRBV2|18|NA|NA
CASSEVSGRDTTHSPLHF
TGTGCCAGCAGTGAAGTATCCGGGAGGGATACGACTCATTCACCCCTCCACTTT
>TRBJ1-2|TRBV4-1|13|NA|NA
CASSFGEDYGYTF
TGCGCCAGCAGCTTTGGCGAGGACTATGGCTACACCTTC
>TRBJ2-1|TRBV13|12|NA|NA
CASSLDEFEQFF
TGTGCCAGCAGCTTAGACGAGTTCGAGCAGTTCTTC
>TRBJ1-3|TRBV6-5|15|NA|NA
CASSGDRFSGNTIYF
TGTGCCAGCAGTGGAGACAGGTTCTCTGGAAACACCATATATTTT
>TRBJ2-3|TRBV7-9|13|NA|TRBD1
CAIDRGPPDTQYF
TGTGCCATCGACAGGGGGCCACCAGATACGCAGTATTTT
>TRBJ2-1|TRBV7-2|16|NA|TRBD2
CASSLPTSGMYNEQFF
TGTGCCAGCAGCTTACCGACTAGCGGGATGTACAATGAGCAGTTCTTC
>TRBJ2-5|TRBV28|13|NA|NA
CASSGEVPMTQYF
TGTGCCAGCAGTGGAGAAGTTCCTATGACCCAGTACTTC
>TRBJ2-5|TRBV6-5|14|NA|NA
CASGAGFRQETQYF
TGTGCCAGCGGTGCAGGGTTTCGCCAAGAGACCCAGTACTTC
>TRBJ2-2|TRBV5-1|15|NA|TRBD2
CASSFSGENTGELFF
TGCGCCAGCAGCTTTAGCGGGGAGAACACCGGGGAGCTGTTTTTT
>TRBJ2-6|TRBV19|17|NA|NA
CASSTAGKRSGANVLTF
TGTGCCAGTAGTACCGCAGGGAAGAGATCTGGGGCCAACGTCCTGACTTTC
>TRBJ1-4|TRBV11-2|14|NA|NA
CASSFSTGSEKLFF
TGTGCCAGCAGCTTTAGTACAGGGAGTGAAAAACTGTTTTTT
>TRBJ1-4|TRBV7-8|13|NA|TRBD1
CASSDRAGEKLFF
TGTGCCAGCAGCGACAGGGCGGGAGAAAAACTGTTTTTT
>TRBJ2-3|TRBV6-1|14|NA|TRBD1
CASSEGTGVDTQYF
TGTGCCAGCAGTGAAGGGACAGGGGTAGATACGCAGTATTTT
>TRBJ2-7|TRBV7-9|14|NA|TRBD1
CASSRTGPPYEQYF
TGTGCCAGCAGCCGGACAGGGCCTCCCTACGAGCAGTACTTC
>TRBJ2-3|TRBV7-8|17|NA|NA
CASSRSRDSYYTDTQYF
TGTGCCAGCTCAAGGTCCCGGGACTCATATTACACAGATACGCAGTATTTT
>TRBJ1-1|TRBV30|15|NA|NA
CAWSGGKGQGTEAFF
TGTGCCTGGAGTGGGGGAAAGGGGCAGGGCACTGAAGCTTTCTTT
>TRBJ2-1|TRBV4-2|15|once|NA
CASSQVGQGSNEQFF
TGTGCCAGCAGCCAAGTTGGCCAGGGGAGCAATGAGCAGTTCTTC
>TRBJ1-2|TRBV27|16|NA|NA
CASSLARGATNYGYTF
TGTGCCAGCAGTTTGGCCAGGGGAGCTACGAACTATGGCTACACCTTC
>TRBJ1-5|TRBV4-3|14|NA|TRBD1
CASSQGQVDQPQHF
TGCGCCAGCAGCCAGGGACAGGTAGATCAGCCCCAGCATTTT
>TRBJ1-4|TRBV7-2|15|NA|NA
CASSLGGLTNEKLFF
TGTGCCAGCAGCCTGGGAGGGTTAACTAATGAAAAACTGTTTTTT
>TRBJ1-4|TRBV7-6|15|NA|NA
CASSLGEDVAEKLFF
TGTGCCAGCAGCTTGGGAGAGGACGTCGCAGAAAAACTGTTTTTT
>TRBJ1-3|TRBV7-9|16|NA|NA
CASSLVVRGYGNTIYF
TGTGCCAGCAGCTTAGTGGTGCGGGGGTACGGAAACACCATATATTTT